This T cell receptor (beta chain) emerged from a study of T-cell memory formation after mild COVID-19. Study in general: Among the donors, TCR clusters were largely specific to each donor. Findings and caveats of the study: Clones that got smaller from day 15 to 85 had even CD4/CD8, while clones growing later tipped toward CD4+. Contracting clones localized mainly to CM and EM when CD4+ and mainly to EMRA when CD8+.

With regard to this clonotype: What it binds is unknown.

Germline V CDR1 and CDR2: SGHVS, FQNEAQ. Trimming took 8 bases from V and 1 from J; bases not matched to a gene: 10. The CDR3 runs 16 residues. A single record per CDR3 protein comes from TCRdb applying MiXCR to the 5' RACE reads. Of roughly 480,000 distinct CDR3 sequences in the sample, approximately 25% were seen once. This clonotype was obtained from an adult woman who had mild COVID-19 (a few samples of this study predate the infection). Cell type and time point are not known. Sequenced: PBMCs or a T cell subset sorted from them (not recorded which). The gene calls are TRBV7-8 and TRBJ2-2; the match to TRBD2 covers 7 bases. The CDR3 DNA sequence: TGTGCCAGCCAGGGAGGGCTCCTTATGAACACCGGGGAGCTGTTTTTT. Amino acids: CASQGGLLMNTGELFF.